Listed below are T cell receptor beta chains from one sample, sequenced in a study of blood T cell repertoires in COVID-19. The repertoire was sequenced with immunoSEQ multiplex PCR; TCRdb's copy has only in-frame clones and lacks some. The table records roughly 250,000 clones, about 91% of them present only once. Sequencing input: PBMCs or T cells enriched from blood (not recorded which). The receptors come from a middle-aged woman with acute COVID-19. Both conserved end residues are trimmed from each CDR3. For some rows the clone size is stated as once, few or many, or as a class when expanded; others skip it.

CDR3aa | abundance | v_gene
AWIKAGRTNTEAF | once | TRBV30
ASSLVLGEQY | - | TRBV5-4
ASSQGPYTDTQY | - | TRBV3-1/TRBV3-2
ASSAQRRAEGNTIY | few | TRBV7-8
ASSFRGSGANVLT | - | TRBV5-4
ASSQGWTGVSYEQY | - | TRBV14
ASSQDGGEIVYQPQH | few | TRBV4-2
SVDEVGAF | - | TRBV29-1
ASSLVGRRVGSNQPQH | - | TRBV28
ASSMSSGRSYNEQF | - | TRBV19
ASSDRDSDNEQF | - | TRBV19
AWSPRPGQRNTEAF | - | TRBV30
ASLQGPGSPLH | - | TRBV30
AWKWAGMNTEAF | - | TRBV30
ATSREDGRQGDYQPQH | - | TRBV15
ASSLLPGQGANTGELF | - | TRBV7-3
ASSLGFGQGNYGYT | once | TRBV5-1
ASSFGQQETQY | - | TRBV7-2
ASSKTSGSFDEQF | - | TRBV7-9
AISKSERAPSTDTQY | - | TRBV10-3